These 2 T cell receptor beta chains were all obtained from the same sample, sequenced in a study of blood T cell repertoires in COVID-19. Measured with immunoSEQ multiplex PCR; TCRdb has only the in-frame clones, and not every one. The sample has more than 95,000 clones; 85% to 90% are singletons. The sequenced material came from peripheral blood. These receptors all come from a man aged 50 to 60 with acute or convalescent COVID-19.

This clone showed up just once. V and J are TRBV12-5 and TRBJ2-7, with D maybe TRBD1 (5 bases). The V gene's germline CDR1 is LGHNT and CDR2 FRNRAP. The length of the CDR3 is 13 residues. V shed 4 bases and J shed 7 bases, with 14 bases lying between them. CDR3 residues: CASGYGQGNEQYF. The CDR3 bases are TGTGCTAGTGGTTATGGGCAGGGCAATGAGCAGTACTTC.

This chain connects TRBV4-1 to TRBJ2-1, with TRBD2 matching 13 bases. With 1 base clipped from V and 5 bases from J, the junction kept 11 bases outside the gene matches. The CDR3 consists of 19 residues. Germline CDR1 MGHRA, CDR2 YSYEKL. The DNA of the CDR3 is TGCGCCAGCAGCCAAGTGGGGAAAAGAGGACTAGCGGGGGACAATGAGCAGTTCTTC. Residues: CASSQVGKRGLAGDNEQFF.